This entry features one T cell receptor beta chain sequence. This clonotype came up a few times. It has no known antigen specificity. No per-base quality is available; no much larger clone lies one base away. This sample stems from a study of tumor-infiltrating lymphocytes in primary liver carcinoma (dated by TCRdb to about 2017). Regarding the research as a whole: Hepatocellular carcinoma (four) or combined HCC and intrahepatic cholangiocarcinoma (one) was present in the five patients, who were three men and two women aged 30 to 69 years. The five patients had tumors staged T1-T3 N0M0, with maximum diameters ranging from about 4.2 to 10 cm. Each sample produced about 3.5 to 7.5 million productive TCRbeta reads, and read depth showed no significant difference between tissue types. For each liver tumor, the study sampled five regions along with adjacent normal tissue and blood, and applied TCRbeta repertoire sequencing, expression microarrays and whole-exome sequencing. A total of approximately 35 specimens from 5 patients underwent TCRbeta repertoire sequencing, comprising some 25 tumor regions, 5 adjacent noncancerous liver tissues and 5 peripheral blood samples. Repertoires from technical replicates were highly reproducible, with mean shared-clone rates about 0.91 and correlation coefficients above 0.95.

General conclusions and limits of the study: The study included only four or five patients, and the authors note findings should be validated in a larger study. Because the samples were bulk and unsorted, CD4+ and CD8+ T cell repertoires could not be compared. Repertoire overlap was higher between tumor regions (mean about 35%) than tumor-adjacent (approximately 17%) or tumor-blood (roughly 14%) pairs, consistent with antigen-driven expansion. Only the TCR beta chain was sequenced, which likely underestimates true repertoire diversity because unpaired alpha chains were not captured. Compared with blood, tumors had a significantly larger share of the repertoire taken up by the top 250 clones (p = 0.039).

A constant-region primer and ProtoScript II reverse transcriptase were used to reverse-transcribe TCRbeta-specific cDNA from around 540 ng total RNA. TCRbeta libraries were built with three nested multiplex PCR rounds, a slightly modified ARM-PCR procedure. Each of the first two PCR rounds ran for roughly 11 cycles and used multiplex TRBV1-TRBV30 forward primers together with a Cbeta reverse primer. A final 25-cycle PCR with Deep VentR polymerase added sample barcodes and Illumina adapters. Before sequencing, amplicons between 200 and 500 bp were purified from gel using a QIAquick gel extraction kit. TCRbeta amplicons were sequenced on an Illumina HiSeq 2500 with 250-bp paired-end reads. The source study handled its data this way. Trimmomatic v0.33 was used to quality-trim the reads, and FLASH v1.2.11 was used to merge paired reads so that full CDR3 sequences could be recovered. V, D and J germline segments were assigned to the rearranged TCRbeta sequences using MiGEC v1.2.1b. VDJtools v1.0.0 computed clonotype statistics and Shannon-Wiener diversity indices. To cut down on sampling bias, every analysis after diversity analysis relied on just the 250 most abundant clonotypes from each sample. The public reads were reanalyzed by TCRdb: fastp trimming at Q25, MiXCR alignment, in-frame beta chains only. Each CDR3 protein appears once, grouped with its most common genes and DNA. The V and J calls reflect TCRdb's pipeline rather than the authors' work. This sample is represented by some 130,000 distinct CDR3 sequences; around 70% of them were singletons. The ten largest make up 7.5% to 10% of the sample.

Total RNA and DNA were co-extracted from roughly 20-30 mg of bulk tissue with the AllPrep DNA/RNA mini kit, without cell sorting. Roughly five patients with histopathologically diagnosed primary liver carcinoma underwent surgical resection in China between late 2015 and 2016. Patients had chronic HBV infection and were treatment-naive at sampling. Each fresh piece of tumor and adjacent tissue was cut in two, with one half stored in RNAlater at -80 degrees C and the other half sent for histology. For CDR1 and CDR2, the germline V gene (reference sequence) lists SEHNR and FQNEAQ. The CDR3 sequence holds 14 residues, the cysteine and phenylalanine included. The retained sequence is limited to the CDR3, 42 bases, with the frame set at the first base. V is cut back by 8 bases and J by 7 bases, with 12 bases in the junction unmatched.

The origin of this receptor is a woman aged 55 to 70 with primary liver carcinoma and hepatitis B virus infection. The sequencing sample was made of tumor-adjacent normal liver tissue. Rearrangement joined TRBV7-9 to TRBJ1-2; 8 nucleotides in the junction match TRBD1. The sequenced DNA is TGTGCCAGCTGGACCGGACAGGGATTAAGTGGCTACACCTTC. Its coded protein is CASWTGQGLSGYTF.